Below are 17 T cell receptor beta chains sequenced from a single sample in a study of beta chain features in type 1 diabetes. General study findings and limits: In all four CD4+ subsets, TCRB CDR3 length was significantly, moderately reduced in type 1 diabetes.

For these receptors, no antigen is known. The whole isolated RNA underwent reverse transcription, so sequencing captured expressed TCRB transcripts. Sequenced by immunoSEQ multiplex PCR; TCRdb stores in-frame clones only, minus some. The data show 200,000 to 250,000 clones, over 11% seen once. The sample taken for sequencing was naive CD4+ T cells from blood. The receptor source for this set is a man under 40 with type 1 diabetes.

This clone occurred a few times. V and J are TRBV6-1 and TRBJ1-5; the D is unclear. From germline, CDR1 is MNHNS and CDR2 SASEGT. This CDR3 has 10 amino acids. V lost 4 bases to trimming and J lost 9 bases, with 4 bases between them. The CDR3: CASSGPPQHF. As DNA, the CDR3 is TGTGCCAGCAGTGGGCCGCCCCAGCATTTT.

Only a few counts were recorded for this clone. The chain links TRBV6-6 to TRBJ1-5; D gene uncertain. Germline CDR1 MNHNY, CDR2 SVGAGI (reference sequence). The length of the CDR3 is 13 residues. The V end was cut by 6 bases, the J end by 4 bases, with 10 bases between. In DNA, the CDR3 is TGTGCCAGCAGGGTGACGGGGAATCAGCCCCAGCATTTT. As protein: CASRVTGNQPQHF.

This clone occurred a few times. As DNA, the CDR3 is TGTGCCAGCAGCCCGCGCTTACCGGGACTAGCGGGGTACAATGAGCAGTTCTTC. Translated, it gives CASSPRLPGLAGYNEQFF. The gene calls are TRBV7-2 and TRBJ2-1; 13 positions match TRBD2. Per germline, CDR1 SGHTA and CDR2 FQGNSA. The length of the CDR3 is 18 residues. J lost 4 bases, V lost 5 bases, and 11 bases had no gene match.

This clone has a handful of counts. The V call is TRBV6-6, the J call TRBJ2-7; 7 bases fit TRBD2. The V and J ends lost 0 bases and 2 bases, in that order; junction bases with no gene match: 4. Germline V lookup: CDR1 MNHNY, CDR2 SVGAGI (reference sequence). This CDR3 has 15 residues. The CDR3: CASSYSKLAAYEQYF. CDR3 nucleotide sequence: TGTGCCAGCAGTTACTCGAAGCTAGCGGCCTACGAGCAGTACTTC.

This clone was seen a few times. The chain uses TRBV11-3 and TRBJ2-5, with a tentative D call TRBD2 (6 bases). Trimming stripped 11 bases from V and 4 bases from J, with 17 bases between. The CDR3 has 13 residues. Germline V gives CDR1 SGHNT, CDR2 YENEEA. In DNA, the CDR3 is TGTGCCCGGCTGGCGGGGCCGGGAGAGACCCAGTACTTC. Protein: CARLAGPGETQYF.

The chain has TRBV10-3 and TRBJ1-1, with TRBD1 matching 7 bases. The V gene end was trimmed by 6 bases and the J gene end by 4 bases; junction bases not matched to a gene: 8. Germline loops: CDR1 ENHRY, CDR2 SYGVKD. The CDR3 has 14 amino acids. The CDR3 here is CAIRRQGSGTEAFF. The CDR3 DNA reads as TGTGCCATCAGACGACAGGGTTCGGGCACTGAAGCTTTCTTT.

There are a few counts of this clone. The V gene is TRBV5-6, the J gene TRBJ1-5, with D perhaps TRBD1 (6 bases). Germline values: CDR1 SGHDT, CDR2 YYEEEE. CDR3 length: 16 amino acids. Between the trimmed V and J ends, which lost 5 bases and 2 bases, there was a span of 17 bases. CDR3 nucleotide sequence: TGTGCCAGCAGTCGCCTCACAGGGAGCGGCAATCAGCCCCAGCATTTT. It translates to CASSRLTGSGNQPQHF.

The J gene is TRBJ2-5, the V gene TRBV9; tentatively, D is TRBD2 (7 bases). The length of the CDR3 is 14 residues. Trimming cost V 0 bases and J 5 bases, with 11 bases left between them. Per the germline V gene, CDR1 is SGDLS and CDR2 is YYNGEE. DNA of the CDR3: TGTGCCAGCAGCGTAGGCGGGGGCTGGGAGACCCAGTACTTC. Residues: CASSVGGGWETQYF.

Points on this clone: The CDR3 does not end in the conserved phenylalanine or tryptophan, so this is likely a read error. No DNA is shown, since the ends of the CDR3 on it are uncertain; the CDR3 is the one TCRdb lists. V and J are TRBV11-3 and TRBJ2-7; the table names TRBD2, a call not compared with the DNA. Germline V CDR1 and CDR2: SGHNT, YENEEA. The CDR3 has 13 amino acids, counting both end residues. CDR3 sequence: CASSLVRDSSIIL.

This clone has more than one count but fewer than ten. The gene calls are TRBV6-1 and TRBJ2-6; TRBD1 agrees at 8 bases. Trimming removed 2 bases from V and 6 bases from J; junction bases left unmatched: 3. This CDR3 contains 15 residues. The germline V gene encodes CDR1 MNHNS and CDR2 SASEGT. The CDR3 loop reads CASSESTGEANVLTF. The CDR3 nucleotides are TGTGCCAGCAGTGAATCGACAGGGGAGGCCAACGTCCTGACTTTC.

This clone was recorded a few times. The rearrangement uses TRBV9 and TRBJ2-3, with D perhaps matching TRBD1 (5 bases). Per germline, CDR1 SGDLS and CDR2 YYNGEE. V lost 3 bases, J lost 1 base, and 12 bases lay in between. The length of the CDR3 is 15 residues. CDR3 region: CASSATGAGTDTQYF. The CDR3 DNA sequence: TGTGCCAGCAGCGCCACAGGAGCCGGCACAGATACGCAGTATTTT.

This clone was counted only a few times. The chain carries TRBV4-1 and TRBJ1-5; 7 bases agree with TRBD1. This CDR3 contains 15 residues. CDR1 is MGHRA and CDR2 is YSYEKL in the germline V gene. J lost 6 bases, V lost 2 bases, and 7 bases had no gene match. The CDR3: CASSQPGQPSQPQHF. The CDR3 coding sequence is TGCGCCAGCAGCCAACCGGGACAGCCGTCTCAGCCCCAGCATTTT.

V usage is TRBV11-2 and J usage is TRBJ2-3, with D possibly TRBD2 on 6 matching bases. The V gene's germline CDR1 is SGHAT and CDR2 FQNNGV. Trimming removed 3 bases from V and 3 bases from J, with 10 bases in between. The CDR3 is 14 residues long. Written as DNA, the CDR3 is TGTGCCAGCAGCTTTGCGGGGACGACAGATACGCAGTATTTT. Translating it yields CASSFAGTTDTQYF. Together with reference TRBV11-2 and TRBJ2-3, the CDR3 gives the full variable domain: EAGVAQSPRYKIIEKRQSVAFWCNPISGHATLYWYQQILGQGPKLLIQFQNNGVVDDSQLPKDRFSAERLKGVDSTLKIQPAKLEDSAVYLCASSFAGTTDTQYFGPGTRLTVL.

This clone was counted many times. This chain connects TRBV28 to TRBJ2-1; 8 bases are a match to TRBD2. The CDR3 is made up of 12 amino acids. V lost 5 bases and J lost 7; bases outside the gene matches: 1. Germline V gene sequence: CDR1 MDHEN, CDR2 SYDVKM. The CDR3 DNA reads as TGTGCCAGCAGTCCTAGCGGGAATGAGCAGTTCTTC. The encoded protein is CASSPSGNEQFF.

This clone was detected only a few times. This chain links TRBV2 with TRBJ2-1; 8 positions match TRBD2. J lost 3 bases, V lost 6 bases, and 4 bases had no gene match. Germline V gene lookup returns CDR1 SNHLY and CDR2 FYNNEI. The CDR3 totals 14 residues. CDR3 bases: TGTGCCAGCAGGGGTCTAGCGGGCTACAATGAGCAGTTCTTC. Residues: CASRGLAGYNEQFF.

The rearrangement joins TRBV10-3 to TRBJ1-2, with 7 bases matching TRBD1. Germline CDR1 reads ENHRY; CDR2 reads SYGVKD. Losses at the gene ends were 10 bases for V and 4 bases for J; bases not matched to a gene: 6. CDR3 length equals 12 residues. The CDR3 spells CATKGQLYGYTF. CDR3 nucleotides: TGTGCCACGAAGGGACAGCTCTATGGCTACACCTTC.

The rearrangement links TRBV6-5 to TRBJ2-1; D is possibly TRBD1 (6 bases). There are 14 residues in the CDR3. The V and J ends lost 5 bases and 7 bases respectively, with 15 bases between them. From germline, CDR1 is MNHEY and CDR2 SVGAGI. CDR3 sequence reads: CASSNRAGGNEQFF. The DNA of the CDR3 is TGTGCCAGCAGTAACAGGGCCGGTGGAAATGAGCAGTTCTTC.